The 23 T cell receptor beta chains below come from one sample, sequenced in a study of T cells in Graves' hyperthyroidism and ophthalmopathy. There were TCR beta CDR3 regions amplified from RNA transcripts. Researchers ran a first-round RT-PCR on the TCR CDR3 using the HTBI primer set. TCRdb analysed the multiplex PCR reads with MiXCR anew, one entry per CDR3 protein. Among about 400,000 distinct CDR3 sequences, around 13% were seen once, and the ten largest hold around 20%. Input material: blood. Receptor source: a woman under 40 with Graves' ophthalmopathy.

This clonotype was observed at least ten times. The chain recombines TRBV28 with TRBJ1-5; D gene unclear. V was shortened by 6 bases and J by 6 bases, with 12 bases between the two germline ends. The V gene's germline CDR1 is MDHEN and CDR2 SYDVKM. This CDR3 comprises 13 residues. The DNA for the CDR3 is TGTGCCAGCAGCGACGAAAGAGGTCAGCCCCAGCATTTT. Its translation is CASSDERGQPQHF.

Ten or more counts support this clonotype. Here the CDR3 DNA reads TGTGCCAGCAGCCCGCTGACTAGCGGGGGGGCATATACGCAGTATTTT. Protein: CASSPLTSGGAYTQYF. The V call is TRBV14, the J call TRBJ2-3, with 14 bases that match TRBD2. The CDR3 is made up of 16 amino acids. With 4 bases clipped from V and 7 bases from J, the junction kept 7 bases outside the gene matches. CDR1 and CDR2 (germline): SGHDN, FVKESK.

This clonotype came up many times. The CDR3 sequence is CASSLAGQNEKLFF. In DNA form, the CDR3 reads TGTGCCAGCAGCTTAGCGGGTCAAAATGAAAAACTGTTTTTT. The V call is TRBV7-9, the J call TRBJ1-4; D gene ambiguous. This CDR3 spans 14 amino acids. V was cut by 0 bases and J by 5 bases, with 7 bases left in between. From germline, CDR1 is SEHNR and CDR2 FQNEAQ (reference sequence).

Comment on this clonotype: Being one base from a much bigger clone, this may be a read error. The chain recombines TRBV12-3 or TRBV12-4 with TRBJ1-2, with 8 positions matching TRBD1. CDR3 length equals 14 residues. The CDR3 DNA is TGTGCCGGCAGTTTCTGGACAGGGATCTCTGGCTACACCTTC. The encoded protein is CAGSFWTGISGYTF.

The gene calls are TRBV20-1 and TRBJ2-7; TRBD1 matches at 9 bases. The CDR3 loop spans 13 amino acids. Germline values: CDR1 DFQATT, CDR2 SNEGSKA (reference sequence). CDR3 sequence reads: CTPVGTGTYEQYF. DNA for the CDR3: TGCACCCCAGTAGGGACAGGGACCTACGAGCAGTACTTC.

There are a few counts of this clonotype. Written as DNA, the CDR3 is TGTGCCAGCTCTCCTCGGGTGAACACCGGGGAGCTGTTTTTT. Translation: CASSPRVNTGELFF. This sequence joins TRBV5-5 and TRBJ2-2; D gene ambiguous. Trimming removed 7 bases at V and 1 base at J, with 11 bases between. CDR1 SGHKS and CDR2 YYEKEE come from the germline V gene (reference sequence). There are 14 residues in the CDR3.

This clonotype was counted a few times. The chain has TRBV10-1 and TRBJ2-1; 9 bases are a match to TRBD2. V lost 4 bases and J lost 6; bases outside the gene matches: 10. CDR1 is WNHNN and CDR2 is SYGVQD in the germline V gene (reference sequence). There are 16 residues in the CDR3. The CDR3 coding sequence is TGCGCCAGCAGTGCCATGAAGGGACTAGCTCTCAATGAGCAGTTCTTC. Translating gives CASSAMKGLALNEQFF.

In its sample, this clonotype was seen a few times. A clone one base away is much larger, so this may be a read error. V usage is TRBV13 and J usage is TRBJ2-7; no clear D. Deletions cut 1 base from V and 0 bases from J, with 7 bases between. This CDR3 spans 14 amino acids. Germline V lookup: CDR1 PRHDT, CDR2 FYEKMQ (reference sequence). CDR3 sequence: CASSLAQDSYEQYF. CDR3 nucleotides: TGTGCCAGCAGCTTAGCACAAGACTCCTACGAGCAGTACTTC. The variable domain in full, with the rest retrieved from reference TRBV13 and TRBJ2-7, is AAGVIQSPRHLIKEKRETATLKCYPIPRHDTVYWYQQGPGQDPQFLISFYEKMQSDKGSIPDRFSAQQFSDYHSELNMSSLELGDSALYFCASSLAQDSYEQYFGPGTRLTVT.

This clonotype occurred many times. The gene calls are TRBV6-2 or TRBV6-3 and TRBJ2-1; no clear D. Germline values: CDR1 MNHEY, CDR2 SVGEGT. This CDR3 comprises 13 residues. Trimming removed 6 bases from V and 6 bases from J, with 12 bases in between. The CDR3 protein is CASSPGRPNEQFF. The CDR3, as DNA: TGTGCCAGCAGCCCGGGCCGACCCAATGAGCAGTTCTTC.

This clonotype was counted between two and nine times. The CDR3 protein is CASSYFGTGGDEQYF. CDR3 in DNA: TGTGCCAGCAGTTATTTCGGGACAGGGGGAGACGAGCAGTACTTC. V is TRBV11-2 and J is TRBJ2-7; TRBD1 matches at 11 bases. The ends lost 6 bases at V and 5 bases at J; junction bases unmatched: 9. The V gene's germline CDR1 is SGHAT and CDR2 FQNNGV. The CDR3 is made up of 15 amino acids.

This clonotype was seen repeatedly, ten times or more. J is TRBJ1-5 and V is TRBV27, with D possibly being TRBD1 (6 bases). The V end was cut by 1 base, the J end by 7 bases, with 14 bases between. Germline V gene lookup returns CDR1 MNHEY and CDR2 SMNVEV (reference sequence). The CDR3 has 15 amino acids. The CDR3 DNA sequence: TGTGCCAGCAGTTTATTCGGGGGGGCTCAACAGCCCCAGCATTTT. Its translation: CASSLFGGAQQPQHF.

This clonotype was counted only a few times. A much larger clone sits a single nucleotide away, making a read error possible. The chain joins TRBV7-8 to TRBJ1-5; 8 nucleotides line up with TRBD1. Germline V gene lookup returns CDR1 SGHVS and CDR2 FQNEAQ. CDR3 size: 16 residues. CDR3 DNA sequence: TGTGCCAGCAGCAGACGCAGGGGGCTCGGCAATCAGCCCCGGCATTTT. Translation: CASSRRRGLGNQPRHF.

This clonotype was detected only a few times. This sequence joins TRBV12-3 or TRBV12-4 and TRBJ2-1; TRBD2 matches at 8 bases. V gave up 7 bases and J gave up 5 bases; unmatched junction bases: 7. The length of the CDR3 is 14 residues. CDR3 in amino acids: CASTRGGRDNEQFF. The CDR3 nucleotides read TGTGCCAGCACCCGGGGGGGGCGGGACAATGAGCAGTTCTTC.

This clonotype was counted only a few times. The J gene is TRBJ2-7, the V gene TRBV7-9, with D possibly TRBD1 on 6 matching bases. Trimming stripped 5 bases from V and 0 bases from J, with 11 bases between. CDR3 length: 14 amino acids. Germline assignment: CDR1 SEHNR and CDR2 FQNEAQ (reference sequence). The CDR3 coding sequence is TGTGCCAGCAGCCGGGACACCAGCTCCTACGAGCAGTACTTC. Its translation is CASSRDTSSYEQYF. The variable domain in full, completed from reference TRBV7-9 and TRBJ2-7, reads DTGVSQNPRHKITKRGQNVTFRCDPISEHNRLYWYRQTLGQGPEFLTYFQNEAQLEKSRLLSDRFSAERPKGSFSTLEIQRTEQGDSAMYLCASSRDTSSYEQYFGPGTRLTVT.

As for this clonotype: A much larger clone differs by one base, so this may be a read error. The genes are TRBV28 and TRBJ2-7, with TRBD1 identical over 7 bases. The germline CDR1 and CDR2 sequences are MDHEN and SYDVKM. The CDR3 has 15 amino acids. V was clipped by 1 base and J by 6 bases; unmatched bases: 9. The CDR3 DNA sequence: TGTGCCAGCAGTTTATATCCGAGGGGGCATTTCGAGCAGTACTTC. Protein: CASSLYPRGHFEQYF.

This clonotype showed up many times. The chain uses TRBV6-1 and TRBJ2-3, with D maybe TRBD1 (5 bases). V lost 5 bases, J lost 6 bases, and 12 bases lay in between. From germline, CDR1 is MNHNS and CDR2 SASEGT. This CDR3 is built from 13 residues. The CDR3 DNA sequence: TGTGCCAGCAGTCCCCAGGGTGGGGATACGCAGTATTTT. This codes for CASSPQGGDTQYF.

This clonotype has at least ten counts. The CDR3 sequence: CASSFRSRQGRTEAFF. CDR3 sequence (DNA): TGTGCCAGCAGTTTCAGGTCTCGGCAGGGGAGAACTGAAGCTTTCTTT. The rearrangement uses TRBV28 and TRBJ1-1; D may be TRBD1 (6 bases). The CDR3 contains 16 residues. Trimming removed 3 bases from V and 5 bases from J, with 19 bases in between. Per germline, CDR1 MDHEN and CDR2 SYDVKM.

Notes on this clonotype: A much larger clonotype is one base distant, so this may be a read error. The chain joins TRBV7-9 to TRBJ1-1; 7 bases are shared with TRBD1. Germline V gene lookup returns CDR1 SEHNR and CDR2 FQNEAQ (reference sequence). CDR3 length: 16 residues. The CDR3 spells CASSPAWDSVNTEASF. Written as DNA, the CDR3 is TGTGCCAGCAGCCCAGCCTGGGACAGTGTGAACACTGAAGCTTCCTTT.

Turning to this clonotype: This sequence may be a read error, since a much larger clone differs from it by one base. V and J are TRBV29-1 and TRBJ2-1; no definite D call. The CDR3 length is 13 residues. Germline V gives CDR1 SQVTM, CDR2 ANQGSEA. V lost 3 bases, J lost 14 bases, and 20 bases lay in between. Written as DNA, the CDR3 is TGCAGCGTTGAGGAAAGCCTGGGTGGTCCGAAGTTCTTC. Translation: CSVEESLGGPKFF.

This sequence joins TRBV6-1 and TRBJ1-6; a possible D gene is TRBD1 (6 bases). V lost 1 base, J lost 7 bases, and 14 bases lay in between. Germline values: CDR1 MNHNS, CDR2 SASEGT. This CDR3 has 16 amino acids. The CDR3 region is CASSEERWTANSPLHF. In DNA form, the CDR3 reads TGTGCCAGCAGTGAAGAAAGGTGGACAGCCAATTCACCCCTCCACTTT.

This clonotype was observed a few times. The chain employs TRBV14 and TRBJ2-1; D is unresolved. From germline, CDR1 is SGHDN and CDR2 FVKESK. V was cut by 1 base and J by 8 bases, with 15 bases left in between. The CDR3 consists of 15 residues. CDR3 region: CASSQGRPTWDEQFF. DNA of the CDR3: TGTGCCAGCAGCCAAGGACGGCCGACCTGGGATGAGCAGTTCTTC.

This clonotype was seen ten or more times. The V and J genes are TRBV3-1 and TRBJ1-1, with a tentative D call TRBD1 (6 bases). V shed 4 bases and J shed 5 bases, with 14 bases lying between them. Germline values: CDR1 LGHDT, CDR2 YNNKEL (reference sequence). The CDR3 length is 14 residues. The CDR3 is CASSLTGILTEAFF. The CDR3 DNA follows: TGTGCCAGCAGCCTAACAGGGATTTTGACTGAAGCTTTCTTT.

This clonotype has ten or more counts. This rearrangement joins TRBV27 to TRBJ1-2; 8 bases map to TRBD1. With V trimmed by 2 bases and J by 5 bases, 10 bases remained unmatched. The CDR3 runs to 16 residues. The germline gives CDR1 MNHEY, CDR2 SMNVEV (reference sequence). The CDR3 DNA reads TGTGCCAGCAGTTTACTCGGGACGGGACAGGCGTATGGCTACACCTTC. It translates to CASSLLGTGQAYGYTF.